This T cell receptor (beta chain) was retrieved from a study of T-cell memory formation after mild COVID-19. About this clonotype: Antigen: not known.

TCRdb used MiXCR to reprocess the 5' RACE reads, holding one entry per CDR3 protein. The table has 300,000 to 350,000 distinct CDR3 sequences, 10% to 15% seen once. Study-wide points: The pre-infection memory compartment contained some responding clones, suggesting cross-reactive memory joined.

The ends were cut back, 0 bases at V and 6 bases at J, with 12 bases in the middle. CDR1 is ENHRY, CDR2 SYGVKD, per germline. The CDR3 covers 15 residues. This sequence originates from a young man who had mild COVID-19 (a few samples of this study predate the infection). Cell type and time point are not known. V gene TRBV10-3 combines with J gene TRBJ2-1; D is undetermined. The source material was PBMCs or a T cell subset sorted from them (not recorded which). The CDR3 bases are TGTGCCATCAGTGAGTCGAATGGCCGAACCAATGAGCAGTTCTTC. Protein product: CAISESNGRTNEQFF.